A selection of T cell receptor beta chains follows, all from one sample in a study of cytomegalovirus exposure and HLA in healthy donors. TCRdb's table, derived via immunoSEQ multiplex PCR, lists solely in-frame clones and lacks some. The repertoire holds 150,000 to 200,000 clones, with roughly 79% as singletons. The sample taken for sequencing was PBMCs. The receptor source for this set is a woman aged 40 to 50 in good health and CMV-seropositive. Both conserved end residues are part of each CDR3. Fields, in order: V gene, D gene, J gene, clone size, CDR3 DNA, CDR3 protein. A D gene is named only where the DNA matches it firmly. A row's size may be missing; if present it is once, few, many or a size class.

TRBV19	.	TRBJ2-7	once	TGTGCCAGTAGCCCGACTCTACTATCTTACGAGCAGTACTTC	CASSPTLLSYEQYF
TRBV2	.	TRBJ1-2	.	TGTGCCAGCAGTGAAGCAGCCCGCTACACCTTC	CASSEAARYTF
TRBV11-2	.	TRBJ2-1	.	TGTGCCAGCAGCTTAGCTACTGAGCAGTTCTTC	CASSLATEQFF
TRBV7-9	TRBD1	TRBJ1-2	.	TGTGCCAGCAGCTTATCAGGGGGGCAGGGACATGGCTACACCTTC	CASSLSGGQGHGYTF
TRBV4-3	.	TRBJ2-5	.	TGCGCCAGCAGCCAAGATACCAGTATCCAAGAGACCCAGTACTTC	CASSQDTSIQETQYF
TRBV7-3	TRBD1	TRBJ2-5	.	TGTGCCAGCAGCTCGGCGACAGGGGGCAGAGAGACCCAGTACTTC	CASSSATGGRETQYF
TRBV5-4	.	TRBJ2-3	.	TGTGCCAGCAGCTCACAACCCCCAGATACGCAGTATTTT	CASSSQPPDTQYF
TRBV28	.	TRBJ2-7	few	TGTGCCAGCACTCACAGGGCCGGCGGCTACGAGCAGTACTTC	CASTHRAGGYEQYF
TRBV2	.	TRBJ2-5	.	TGTGCCAGCAGCGCACGTCAGGGGACCCAGTACTTC	CASSARQGTQYF
TRBV2	TRBD1	TRBJ2-4	.	TGTGCCAGCAGCGGGACAGGGTTTTCTCGGGCCAAAAACAGTCAGTACTTC	CASSGTGFSRAKNSQYF
TRBV10-2	TRBD2	TRBJ2-7	few	TGCGCCAGCAGTGAGTCGACGGGACTAGTCCCGCACGAGCAGTACTTC	CASSESTGLVPHEQYF
TRBV19	TRBD2	TRBJ2-2	.	TGTGCCAGTACCCAAAGGGGGTCTAGCGGGGGCCTCGGGGAGCTGTTTTTT	CASTQRGSSGGLGELFF
TRBV5-8	TRBD1	TRBJ1-5	.	TGTGCCAGCAGCGCGACAGGGGGCAATCAGCCCCAGCATTTT	CASSATGGNQPQHF
TRBV29-1	.	TRBJ2-2	.	TGCAGCGTTGAAGGGCAGTACACCGGGGAGCTGTTTTTT	CSVEGQYTGELFF
TRBV4-3	.	TRBJ1-4	.	TGCGCCAGCAGCCAAGACAGTACAACTAATGAAAAACTGTTTTTT	CASSQDSTTNEKLFF
TRBV11-3	TRBD1	TRBJ1-5	.	TGTGCCAGCAGCTTGGGACAGAGAACATATAGCAATCAGCCCCAGCATTTT	CASSLGQRTYSNQPQHF
TRBV30	TRBD1	TRBJ1-5	.	TGTGCCTGGAGTGCAACAGGGGGCGTGAATCAGCCCCAGCATTTT	CAWSATGGVNQPQHF
TRBV6-5	.	TRBJ2-3	.	TGTGCCAGCAGTTACTCGAGTGGACAGAACACAGATACGCAGTATTTT	CASSYSSGQNTDTQYF
TRBV5-1	.	TRBJ2-7	once	TGCGCCAGCGCCCCGGGAGCTAAAACCTACGAGCAGTACTTC	CASAPGAKTYEQYF
TRBV6-5	.	TRBJ1-6	.	TGTGCCAGCAGTTACCGGGGGGCGGCTAGGAATTCACCCCTCCACTTT	CASSYRGAARNSPLHF
TRBV7-9	.	TRBJ2-5	.	TGTGCCAGCAGCGCCCGACTTATGGGGACCCAGTACTTC	CASSARLMGTQYF
TRBV2	TRBD1	TRBJ2-2	.	TGTGCCAGCAGACCCCCGGGACAGGGGAACACCGGGGAGCTGTTTTTT	CASRPPGQGNTGELFF
TRBV6-5	TRBD2	TRBJ2-5	.	TGTGCCAGCAGCCGCGGGACTAGCGGAGGCGAGACCCAGTACTTC	CASSRGTSGGETQYF